Listed below are T cell receptor beta chains from one sample, sequenced in a study of T-cell memory formation after mild COVID-19. In TCRdb, the 5' RACE reads were re-called with MiXCR into one record per CDR3 protein. The sample lists around 300,000 distinct CDR3 sequences, roughly an eighth occurring once. Sequenced: PBMCs or a T cell subset sorted from them (not recorded which). These receptors were obtained from a man aged 18 to 30 who had mild COVID-19 (a few samples of this study predate the infection). Cell type and time point are not known. The conserved cysteine and the conserved F or W are not part of the CDR3 here.

j_gene	v_gene	CDR3aa
TRBJ2-3	TRBV7-2	ASSLEILSDTQY
TRBJ2-2	TRBV6-2/TRBV6-3	ASRRNPGQGNTGELF
TRBJ2-4	TRBV5-6	ASSFSNIGKGIQY
TRBJ2-7	TRBV11-2	ASSLDRFDRGNEQY
TRBJ1-1	TRBV7-8	ASSLTVSGAF
TRBJ1-2	TRBV27	ASGTVRAPRANYGYT
TRBJ1-1	TRBV5-1	ASSPRAPTGATTEAF
TRBJ2-3	TRBV7-3	ASSAGLGYTDTQY
TRBJ1-1	TRBV9	ASSEDGRNTEAF
TRBJ2-5	TRBV7-9	ASSSLQGAETQY
TRBJ2-4	TRBV10-2	ASSKSLIGLAKNIQY
TRBJ1-5	TRBV5-1	ASSLEPGNQPQH
TRBJ1-5	TRBV7-9	ASGDQPQH
TRBJ2-5	TRBV7-7	ASSLQRGYQETQY
TRBJ1-5	TRBV19	ASGVNQPQH
TRBJ2-1	TRBV29-1	SVARGRGEQF
TRBJ1-5	TRBV10-3	AISEKGSGNQPQH
TRBJ2-6	TRBV19	ASSNEGAGANVLT
TRBJ2-5	TRBV4-1	ASSQAGVETQY
TRBJ2-6	TRBV6-1	ASSLPLTGANVLT
TRBJ1-2	TRBV29-1	SVEAGLGGYT
TRBJ2-7	TRBV10-3	AISESGAYEQY
TRBJ1-5	TRBV20-1	SAGTGAGNQPQH
TRBJ2-5	TRBV6-6	ASSSEGGEETQY
TRBJ2-5	TRBV7-8	ASSLFSSAAPRETQY
TRBJ2-3	TRBV4-1	ASSQEGAFRSTDTQY
TRBJ1-6	TRBV2	ASSVRAPNSPLH
TRBJ2-7	TRBV7-9	ASSLTGPVYEQY